The 5 T cell receptor beta chains given below trace back to one sample, sequenced in a study of control samples from healthy donors and cancer patients. This table comes from immunoSEQ multiplex PCR, and its TCRdb copy is limited to in-frame clones, with some not included. Among roughly 55,000 clones listed, around 95% were seen once. What was sequenced was blood. The source of these receptors is a woman aged 18-29 years in good health.

The chain links TRBV2 to TRBJ1-2, with D tentatively TRBD1 (5 bases). This CDR3 spans 13 amino acids. The V gene lost 6 bases and the J gene lost 5 bases, with 13 bases spanning the gap. The germline CDR1 and CDR2 sequences are SNHLY and FYNNEI. The CDR3 DNA reads TGTGCCAGCAGCCTTTCGACAGTTTATGGCTACACCTTC. It translates to CASSLSTVYGYTF.

This rearrangement joins TRBV2 to TRBJ1-4; TRBD1 agrees at 8 bases. Germline CDR1 SNHLY, CDR2 FYNNEI. Unmatched junction bases numbered 14, after V lost 6 bases and J lost 8 bases. The CDR3 has 16 residues. The CDR3 sequence is CASRELNRGVEEKLFF. DNA for the CDR3: TGTGCCAGCAGGGAACTTAACAGGGGGGTTGAGGAAAAACTGTTTTTT.

This sequence joins TRBV6-1 and TRBJ1-6; a weak D match, TRBD1 (5 bases). The CDR3 runs to 15 residues. V lost 0 bases to trimming and J lost 10 bases, with 13 bases between them. Germline lookup yields CDR1 MNHNS and CDR2 SASEGT. Here the CDR3 DNA reads TGTGCCAGCAGTGAAGCGAGGGGTTTTCGGTCACCCCTCCACTTT. It codes for CASSEARGFRSPLHF.

V is TRBV3-1 (or the pseudogene TRBV3-2) and J is TRBJ2-5, with 10 bases matching TRBD2. The CDR3 sequence is 16 residues long. Germline CDR1 and CDR2: LGHDT and YNNKEL (reference sequence). Losses at the gene ends were 3 bases for V and 2 bases for J; bases not matched to a gene: 6. The CDR3 loop is CASSQLSGGVQETQYF. The CDR3 DNA follows: TGTGCCAGCAGCCAGCTAAGCGGGGGGGTTCAAGAGACCCAGTACTTC.

This chain uses TRBV19 with TRBJ1-2, with TRBD1 as a possible D gene (6 bases). Germline CDR1 LNHDA, CDR2 SQIVND (reference sequence). Trimming took off 3 bases at V and 5 bases at J, with 16 bases between the two ends. This CDR3 is 15 amino acids long. The CDR3 bases are TGTGCCAGTAGTATCGGGGGCAGTTCGGTGTATGGCTACACCTTC. Its translation is CASSIGGSSVYGYTF.